Listed here are 13 T cell receptor beta chains from one sample, sequenced in a study of blood T cell repertoires in COVID-19. Data came from immunoSEQ multiplex PCR; TCRdb stores just in-frame clones and leaves some out. The sample lists 380,000 or so clones, roughly 90% occurring once. The material sequenced was peripheral blood. The origin of the receptors is a man aged 40-49 years with acute or convalescent COVID-19.

This chain connects TRBV5-1 to TRBJ1-4; D unclear. Germline V CDR1 and CDR2: SGHRS, YFSETQ. Between the trimmed V and J ends, which lost 4 bases and 0 bases, there was a span of 10 bases. CDR3 length equals 15 residues. CDR3 sequence reads: CASSPSGTTNEKLFF. CDR3 coding DNA: TGCGCCAGCAGCCCCTCGGGGACAACTAATGAAAAACTGTTTTTT.

This clone has just a few counts. The V and J genes are TRBV4-3 and TRBJ1-3; 9 bases are shared with TRBD1. Germline CDR1 LGHNA, CDR2 YSLEER. Trimming removed 1 base from V and 7 bases from J; junction bases left unmatched: 11. CDR3 length equals 17 residues. CDR3 in amino acids: CASSQGLPGQGGNTIYF. The CDR3 DNA reads as TGCGCCAGCAGCCAAGGACTCCCGGGACAGGGTGGGAACACCATATATTTT.

This clone was recorded once. The rearrangement uses TRBV28 and TRBJ2-3, with 15 bases matching TRBD2. CDR3 size: 20 residues. Trimming removed 6 bases from V and 3 bases from J; junction bases left unmatched: 16. CDR1 and CDR2 (germline): MDHEN, SYDVKM. Here the CDR3 reads CASRLPGLAGGFERTDTQYF. CDR3 nucleotides: TGTGCCAGCAGACTTCCGGGACTAGCGGGAGGTTTCGAAAGAACAGATACGCAGTATTTT. Together with reference TRBV28 and TRBJ2-3, the CDR3 gives the full variable domain: DVKVTQSSRYLVKRTGEKVFLECVQDMDHENMFWYRQDPGLGLRLIYFSYDVKMKEKGDIPEGYSVSREKKERFSLILESASTNQTSMYLCASRLPGLAGGFERTDTQYFGPGTRLTVL.

This clone was counted only a few times. This specimen includes other DNA sequences encoding the same CDR3. The chain uses TRBV28 and TRBJ1-6; 7 nucleotides line up with TRBD1. The CDR3 totals 16 residues. J lost 0 bases, V lost 5 bases, and 4 bases had no gene match. The V gene's germline CDR1 is MDHEN and CDR2 SYDVKM. CDR3 nucleotide sequence: TGTGCCAGCAGTCCGACAGGGAGCTCCTATAATTCACCCCTCCACTTT. Its protein product is CASSPTGSSYNSPLHF. Looking up the rest from reference TRBV28 and TRBJ1-6 gives the full variable domain: DVKVTQSSRYLVKRTGEKVFLECVQDMDHENMFWYRQDPGLGLRLIYFSYDVKMKEKGDIPEGYSVSREKKERFSLILESASTNQTSMYLCASSPTGSSYNSPLHFGNGTRLTVT.

The chain recombines TRBV5-5 with TRBJ2-3; TRBD2 matches at 9 bases. The CDR3 length is 16 residues. Germline V gene data show CDR1 as SGHKS and CDR2 as YYEKEE (reference sequence). J was trimmed by 6 bases and V by 3 bases; bases with no gene match: 11. The DNA of the CDR3 is TGTGCCAGCAGCTGGCGGGAGGGCCTTCGGTCTGATACGCAGTATTTT. Its protein product is CASSWREGLRSDTQYF.

The chain uses TRBV5-1 and TRBJ1-1, with D possibly matching TRBD1 (6 bases). The germline CDR1 and CDR2 sequences are SGHRS and YFSETQ. There are 15 residues in the CDR3. Trimming took 0 bases from V and 2 from J, leaving 11 bases between them. The CDR3 DNA reads TGCGCCAGCAGCTTGGAGGGACAAAGTAACACTGAAGCTTTCTTT. Its protein is CASSLEGQSNTEAFF.

V usage is TRBV30 and J usage is TRBJ2-2, with D maybe TRBD2 (6 bases). This CDR3 spans 15 amino acids. Germline CDR1 and CDR2: GTSNPN and SVGIG (reference sequence). V was shortened by 3 bases and J by 7 bases, with 18 bases between the two germline ends. CDR3 loop: CAWRATRVSIGELFF. Here the CDR3 DNA reads TGTGCCTGGAGGGCGACTAGGGTTAGCATCGGGGAGCTGTTTTTT. The full variable domain, completed using reference TRBV30 and TRBJ2-2, is SQTIHQWPATLVQPVGSPLSLECTVEGTSNPNLYWYRQAAGRGLQLLFYSVGIGQISSEVPQNLSASRPQDRQFILSSKKLLLSDSGFYLCAWRATRVSIGELFFGEGSRLTVL.

This chain uses TRBV9 with TRBJ2-1, with a weak D call TRBD2 (5 bases). The V and J ends lost 4 bases and 6 bases respectively, with 20 bases between them. CDR1 and CDR2 (germline): SGDLS, YYNGEE. The CDR3 has 16 amino acids. CDR3 amino acids: CASSPFPEGVFNEQFF. CDR3 sequence (DNA): TGTGCCAGCAGCCCCTTCCCAGAGGGCGTTTTCAATGAGCAGTTCTTC.

The chain combines TRBV5-8 with TRBJ1-5; no reliable D call. The CDR3 is 14 amino acids. The V end was cut by 3 bases, the J end by 3 bases, with 10 bases between. CDR1 SGHTS and CDR2 YDEGEE come from the germline V gene. The DNA for the CDR3 is TGTGCCAGCAGCTACGGACTTGCCAATCAGCCCCAGCATTTT. It yields the protein CASSYGLANQPQHF. Supplemented by reference TRBV5-8 and TRBJ1-5, the full variable domain reads EAGVTQSPTHLIKTRGQQATLRCSPISGHTSVYWYQQALGLGLQFLLWYDEGEERNRGNFPPRFSGRQFPNYSSELNVNALELEDSALYLCASSYGLANQPQHFGDGTRLSIL.

Here the CDR3 DNA reads TGTGCCAGCAGCTTCGGGGTATATAGCAATCAGCCCCAGCATTTT. Translated, it gives CASSFGVYSNQPQHF. The rearrangement uses TRBV3-1 (or the pseudogene TRBV3-2) and TRBJ1-5; D not resolved. Germline values: CDR1 LGHDT, CDR2 YNNKEL (reference sequence). V gave up 5 bases and J gave up 0 bases, with 11 bases separating them. The CDR3 loop spans 15 amino acids.

This clone appeared once. The genes are TRBV5-4 and TRBJ1-1, with 8 bases fitting TRBD1. CDR3 length: 14 amino acids. Germline V lookup: CDR1 SGHNT, CDR2 YYREEE (reference sequence). V gave up 4 bases and J gave up 5 bases; unmatched junction bases: 7. The CDR3 DNA reads TGTGCCAGCAGCCTCGGTGGACAGGGAACTGAAGCTTTCTTT. Its protein is CASSLGGQGTEAFF. Using reference TRBV5-4 and TRBJ1-1 for the parts outside the CDR3, the full variable domain is ETGVTQSPTHLIKTRGQQVTLRCSSQSGHNTVSWYQQALGQGPQFIFQYYREEENGRGNFPPRFSGLQFPNYSSELNVNALELDDSALYLCASSLGGQGTEAFFGQGTRLTVV.

This sequence joins TRBV11-2 and TRBJ1-1; 8 nucleotides agree with TRBD1. Looked up from germline, CDR1 is SGHAT and CDR2 is FQNNGV. The CDR3 totals 15 residues. The V gene end was trimmed by 6 bases and the J gene end by 7 bases; junction bases not matched to a gene: 13. Here the CDR3 reads CASRTGTGGGGEAFF. DNA for the CDR3: TGTGCCAGCAGAACCGGGACAGGAGGAGGAGGTGAAGCTTTCTTT. Supplemented by reference TRBV11-2 and TRBJ1-1, the full variable domain reads EAGVAQSPRYKIIEKRQSVAFWCNPISGHATLYWYQQILGQGPKLLIQFQNNGVVDDSQLPKDRFSAERLKGVDSTLKIQPAKLEDSAVYLCASRTGTGGGGEAFFGQGTRLTVV.

The chain has TRBV27 and TRBJ1-2; D call uncertain. The ends were cut back, 5 bases at V and 4 bases at J, with 11 bases in the middle. CDR3 length equals 13 residues. In germline, CDR1 is MNHEY, CDR2 SMNVEV (reference sequence). The CDR3 DNA reads TGTGCCAGCAGTCCTGGGCCCGGCTATGGCTACACCTTC. Encoded protein: CASSPGPGYGYTF.